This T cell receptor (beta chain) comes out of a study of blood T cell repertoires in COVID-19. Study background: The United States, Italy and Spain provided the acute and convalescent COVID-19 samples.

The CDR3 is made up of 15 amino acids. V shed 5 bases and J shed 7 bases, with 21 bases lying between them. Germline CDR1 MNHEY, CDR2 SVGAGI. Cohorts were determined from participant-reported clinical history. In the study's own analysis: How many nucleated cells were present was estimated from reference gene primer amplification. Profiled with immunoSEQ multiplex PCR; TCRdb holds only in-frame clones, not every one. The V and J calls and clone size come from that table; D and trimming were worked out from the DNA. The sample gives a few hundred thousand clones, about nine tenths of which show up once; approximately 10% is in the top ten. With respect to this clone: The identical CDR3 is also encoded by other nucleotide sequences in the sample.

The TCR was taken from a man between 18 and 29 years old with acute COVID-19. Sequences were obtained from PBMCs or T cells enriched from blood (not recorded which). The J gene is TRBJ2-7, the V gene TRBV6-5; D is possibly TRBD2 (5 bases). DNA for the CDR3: TGTGCCAGCAGTCTGATTGAGGACTCGACGGGGGAGCAGTACTTC. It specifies CASSLIEDSTGEQYF.